The T cell receptor beta chain described here comes from a study of blood T cells in healthy people across ages. Through a sample-barcoded 5' primer and a J-beta primer mix, a second PCR was run for about 6 to 11 cycles. TCRdb re-called the 5' RACE reads through MiXCR, storing one row per CDR3 protein. The sample lists approximately 1,700,000 distinct CDR3 sequences, about 39% seen once, with under 30% in the top ten. This clonotype was seen more than once but under ten times. Its matching antigen is unknown. The donors, all healthy, were Caucasians living in Russia, aged about 6 to 100. Germline CDR1 reads LGHNA; CDR2 reads YNFKEQ. This CDR3 has 18 amino acids. V shed 0 bases, J shed 13 bases, and the junction held 14 bases outside the gene matches. Study results and caveats: Long-lived donors exceeded aged donors in naive CD4+ cells and diversity. Lack of knowledge of donor CMV status possibly confounded expanded clonotype changes. Naive T cell percentage showed a strong correlation with TCR beta diversity.

Sequenced input: blood. The chain employs TRBV4-2 and TRBJ2-4, with 14 positions matching TRBD2. The source is a human donor in good health. CDR3 sequence reads: CASSQDGTSGGKSREQYF. For the CDR3, the DNA is TGTGCCAGCAGCCAAGACGGGACTAGCGGGGGAAAGTCACGGGAGCAGTACTTC.